Below are 26 T cell receptor beta chains sequenced from a single sample in a study of early T cells in non-severe SARS-CoV-2 infection. MiXCR, applied by TCRdb to the 5' RACE reads, yields one record per CDR3 protein. The data show roughly 35,000 distinct CDR3 sequences, 8% to 9.5% seen once. Specimen: whole blood. These receptors originate from an adult who was a healthcare worker with PCR-confirmed SARS-CoV-2 infection or an uninfected control (not recorded which).

The CDR3 reads CASSWVGQNTGELFF. CDR3 in DNA: TGTGCCAGCAGCTGGGTAGGACAGAACACCGGGGAGCTGTTTTTT. The chain employs TRBV5-5 and TRBJ2-2; D might be TRBD1 (5 bases). With 3 bases removed from V and 1 base from J, the gap between germline ends came to 10 bases. There are 15 residues in the CDR3. Germline loops: CDR1 SGHKS, CDR2 YYEKEE (reference sequence).

This clonotype turned up a few times. V gene TRBV12-3 or TRBV12-4 combines with J gene TRBJ2-7; D uncertain. The CDR3 covers 14 residues. Trimming left V 2 bases short and J 2 bases short, with 10 bases between. CDR3 coding DNA: TGTGCCAGCAGTTTATACGGCGAGGCCTACGAGCAGTACTTC. Its protein product is CASSLYGEAYEQYF.

This clonotype is labeled as medium-sized. This chain uses TRBV7-8 with TRBJ2-2; D possibly corresponds to TRBD1 (6 bases). The CDR3 is 14 amino acids. From germline, CDR1 is SGHVS and CDR2 FQNEAQ. V was trimmed by 5 bases and J by 3 bases, leaving 10 bases between them. In DNA, the CDR3 is TGTGCCAGCAGCATCAGACAGGACACCGGGGAGCTGTTTTTT. It yields the protein CASSIRQDTGELFF.

The sample holds many counts of this clonotype. The chain has TRBV11-2 and TRBJ1-1, with D possibly TRBD1 on 6 matching bases. Germline assignment: CDR1 SGHAT and CDR2 FQNNGV. This CDR3 spans 17 amino acids. Trimming removed 5 bases from V and 0 bases from J, with 19 bases in between. The CDR3 sequence is CASSPPPRQDMNTEAFF. The CDR3 DNA reads as TGTGCCAGCAGCCCCCCTCCCCGACAGGACATGAACACTGAAGCTTTCTTT.

This clonotype appeared once. The chain couples TRBV6-5 to TRBJ1-1; D gene uncertain. Germline loops: CDR1 MNHEY, CDR2 SVGAGI. The CDR3 runs 15 residues. V lost 7 bases, J lost 8 bases, and 23 bases lay in between. This chain's CDR3 is CASKSPDRSFLEAFF. In DNA form, the CDR3 reads TGTGCCAGCAAGTCGCCGGACCGATCTTTCCTGGAAGCTTTCTTT.

This clonotype was found many times. This chain's CDR3 is CASSLEPGGGEQFF. The CDR3 DNA sequence: TGCGCCAGCAGCTTGGAACCTGGTGGCGGTGAGCAGTTCTTC. The chain combines TRBV5-1 with TRBJ2-1, with D hard to call. The CDR3 totals 14 residues. Germline V gives CDR1 SGHRS, CDR2 YFSETQ. V dropped 0 bases and J dropped 9 bases, with 13 bases sitting between them.

This clonotype was seen only a few times. The chain links TRBV20-1 to TRBJ2-1; D ambiguous. V was clipped by 3 bases and J by 1 base, with 16 bases between them. CDR1 and CDR2 from the germline V gene are DFQATT and SNEGSKA (reference sequence). CDR3 length: 16 amino acids. Here the CDR3 reads CSASPTIGGSYNEQFF. CDR3 in DNA: TGCAGTGCTAGTCCAACCATAGGTGGTTCCTACAATGAGCAGTTCTTC.

This clonotype was seen more than once but under ten times. The CDR3 does not close with the conserved phenylalanine or tryptophan, likely indicating a read error. No DNA is shown, since the ends of the CDR3 on it are uncertain; the CDR3 is the one TCRdb lists. V is TRBV24-1 and J is TRBJ2-1; the D call in the table, TRBD2, was not verified against the DNA. The CDR3 extends over 12 residues, inclusive of both ends. The V gene's germline CDR1 is KGHDR and CDR2 SFDVKD. CDR3 residues: CATSDLGGRPRL.

The table lists this clonotype with a few counts. CDR3 sequence: CSAREQGLADPYEQYF. CDR3 bases: TGCAGTGCTAGAGAACAGGGACTAGCGGATCCCTACGAGCAGTACTTC. J is TRBJ2-7 and V is TRBV20-1, with 11 positions matching TRBD2. Looked up from germline, CDR1 is DFQATT and CDR2 is SNEGSKA (reference sequence). After removal of 0 bases from V and 2 bases from J, the junction contained 6 bases not matched to a gene. The CDR3 extends over 16 amino acids.

This clonotype came up many times. The genes are TRBV12-3 or TRBV12-4 and TRBJ1-1; 7 nucleotides agree with TRBD1. This CDR3 is 12 amino acids long. Losses at the gene ends were 9 bases for V and 1 base for J; bases not matched to a gene: 2. In DNA form, the CDR3 reads TGTGCCAGTAGACAGGGGAACACTGAAGCTTTCTTT. Its translation: CASRQGNTEAFF.

This clonotype has a count of ten or more. The CDR3 loop is CASSSRLAGADTQYF. CDR3 coding DNA: TGTGCCAGCAGCTCGCGACTAGCGGGGGCAGATACGCAGTATTTT. The chain joins TRBV11-3 to TRBJ2-3, with 12 bases that match TRBD2. The CDR3 totals 15 residues. Germline CDR1 and CDR2: SGHNT and YENEEA. The trim removed 4 bases at V and 4 bases at J, leaving 3 bases unmatched.

This clonotype was counted many times. The chain links TRBV12-3 or TRBV12-4 to TRBJ1-1; D not certain. Trimming removed 3 bases from V and 0 bases from J, with 2 bases in between. The CDR3 runs 12 residues. In DNA form, the CDR3 reads TGTGCCAGCAGTTTGATGAACACTGAAGCTTTCTTT. Amino acid sequence: CASSLMNTEAFF.

This clonotype appeared many times. The rearrangement joins TRBV18 to TRBJ1-4; 8 nucleotides align to TRBD1. V gave up 2 bases and J gave up 7 bases; unmatched junction bases: 3. The germline V gene encodes CDR1 KGHSH and CDR2 LQKENI. CDR3 length equals 14 residues. CDR3 in DNA: TGTGCCAGCTCACCAGGACAGGGAGGTGAAAAACTGTTTTTT. Translation: CASSPGQGGEKLFF.

This clonotype showed up many times. The rearrangement links TRBV11-2 to TRBJ1-2; D is ambiguous. Trimming took off 2 bases at V and 3 bases at J, with 10 bases between the two ends. Germline V lookup: CDR1 SGHAT, CDR2 FQNNGV. The length of the CDR3 is 14 residues. CDR3 bases: TGTGCCAGCAGCTTAAGGCCCAGCGACTATGGCTACACCTTC. It encodes CASSLRPSDYGYTF.

This clonotype was picked up many times. CDR3 DNA: TGTGCCAGCGGAAGGGAGTTGGAGACCCAGTACTTC. Protein product: CASGRELETQYF. The chain is built from TRBV6-1 and TRBJ2-5; tentatively, D is TRBD2 (5 bases). V was cut by 8 bases and J by 5 bases, with 12 bases left in between. The CDR3 length is 12 residues. Germline CDR1 and CDR2: MNHNS and SASEGT.

The chain is built from TRBV10-3 and TRBJ2-7; 8 bases match TRBD1. The ends lost 7 bases at V and 4 bases at J; junction bases unmatched: 12. Germline V CDR1 and CDR2: ENHRY, SYGVKD. The CDR3 length is 15 residues. This CDR3 reads CAIMIPGTGNYEQYF. CDR3 sequence (DNA): TGTGCCATCATGATCCCCGGGACAGGAAATTACGAGCAGTACTTC.

As regards this clonotype: Germline is not matched at one junction end, which may reflect a read error. The rearrangement joins TRBV6-5 to TRBJ1-6; D gene ambiguous. This CDR3 is built from 13 residues. CDR1 is MNHEY and CDR2 is SVGAGI in the germline V gene. CDR3 nucleotides: TGTGCCGGCAGTTACGGTCGGGGTTCACCCCTCCACTTT. As protein: CAGSYGRGSPLHF.

This clonotype was recorded at least ten times. The V and J genes are TRBV7-2 and TRBJ2-1; 7 bases are a match to TRBD1. With V trimmed by 3 bases and J by 9 bases, 5 bases remained unmatched. CDR3 length equals 13 residues. Germline loops: CDR1 SGHTA, CDR2 FQGNSA. In nucleotides, the CDR3 is TGTGCCAGCAGCTTTAAGGGGGCCGCTGAGCAGTTCTTC. Protein: CASSFKGAAEQFF.

This clonotype was picked up many times. CDR3 loop: CASSSPGTSGGRGEQFF. Here the CDR3 DNA reads TGTGCCAGCAGCTCCCCCGGGACTAGCGGGGGGAGGGGTGAGCAGTTCTTC. The chain links TRBV5-5 to TRBJ2-1; TRBD2 agrees at 15 bases. This CDR3 comprises 17 residues. Trimming took 3 bases from V and 9 from J; bases not matched to a gene: 10. The germline gives CDR1 SGHKS, CDR2 YYEKEE (reference sequence).

There are many counts of this clonotype. The rearrangement joins TRBV20-1 to TRBJ2-7; TRBD2 agrees at 8 bases. The germline V gene has CDR1 DFQATT and CDR2 SNEGSKA (reference sequence). The CDR3 covers 15 residues. The J segment lost 5 bases and the V segment lost 6 bases, leaving 15 bases of the junction unmatched. In nucleotides, the CDR3 is TGCAGTGCCAGAACCGCCGGGACTAGGTCCGACGAGCAGTACTTC. Residues: CSARTAGTRSDEQYF.

There are many counts of this clonotype. This sequence joins TRBV5-4 and TRBJ2-1, with 9 bases fitting TRBD1. V shed 10 bases and J 7 bases; nucleotides not matched to a gene: 12. Germline-derived CDR1 and CDR2 are SGHNT and YYREEE (reference sequence). The CDR3 has 14 residues. CDR3 amino acids: CAPEDRGIRNEQFF. The CDR3, as DNA: TGTGCCCCCGAGGACAGGGGTATTAGGAATGAGCAGTTCTTC. The entire variable domain, with the rest obtained from reference TRBV5-4 and TRBJ2-1, is as follows: ETGVTQSPTHLIKTRGQQVTLRCSSQSGHNTVSWYQQALGQGPQFIFQYYREEENGRGNFPPRFSGLQFPNYSSELNVNALELDDSALYLCAPEDRGIRNEQFFGPGTRLTVL.

This clonotype was detected many times. The chain has TRBV7-2 and TRBJ2-4, with D tentatively TRBD1 (6 bases). The CDR3 sequence is 16 residues long. V lost 5 bases and J lost 0, with 14 bases in between. CDR1 and CDR2 (germline): SGHTA, FQGNSA. CDR3 nucleotide sequence: TGTGCCAGCAGCCCGTCGACAGGTCTAGCCAAAAACATTCAGTACTTC. Amino acids: CASSPSTGLAKNIQYF. The variable domain in full, with the rest retrieved from reference TRBV7-2 and TRBJ2-4, is GAGVSQSPSNKVTEKGKDVELRCDPISGHTALYWYRQSLGQGLEFLIYFQGNSAPDKSGLPSDRFSAERTGGSVSTLTIQRTQQEDSAVYLCASSPSTGLAKNIQYFGAGTRLSVL.

This clonotype was detected a few times. The chain uses TRBV6-5 and TRBJ1-4; D is ambiguous. The V gene's germline CDR1 is MNHEY and CDR2 SVGAGI. Trimming took off 2 bases at V and 2 bases at J, with 9 bases between the two ends. The CDR3 has 15 amino acids. CDR3 nucleotide sequence: TGTGCCAGCAGTTACACCGGCGCGACTAATGAAAAACTGTTTTTT. This encodes CASSYTGATNEKLFF.

This clonotype was observed many times. The chain combines TRBV7-6 with TRBJ1-6, with TRBD1 matching 8 bases. Germline CDR1 SGHVS, CDR2 FNYEAQ. The V and J ends lost 5 bases and 8 bases, in that order; junction bases with no gene match: 5. CDR3 length: 14 amino acids. The CDR3 loop reads CASSIGQGDSPLHF. DNA of the CDR3: TGTGCCAGCAGCATCGGACAGGGTGATTCACCCCTCCACTTT.

This clonotype was counted a few times. V and J are TRBV5-1 and TRBJ1-1; D not resolved. Looked up from germline, CDR1 is SGHRS and CDR2 is YFSETQ. This CDR3 comprises 13 residues. V lost 2 bases, J lost 5 bases, and 10 bases lay in between. This chain's CDR3 is CASSFGPQTEAFF. In nucleotides, the CDR3 is TGCGCCAGCAGCTTTGGGCCCCAAACTGAAGCTTTCTTT.

This clonotype has ten or more counts. The chain combines TRBV4-2 with TRBJ1-2; a possible D gene is TRBD1 (6 bases). Trimming left V 0 bases short and J 0 bases short, with 8 bases between. Germline CDR1 reads LGHNA; CDR2 reads YNFKEQ. The CDR3 runs to 15 residues. CDR3 sequence (DNA): TGTGCCAGCAGCCAAGAGCGGGGGCCTAACTATGGCTACACCTTC. This sequence encodes CASSQERGPNYGYTF.